Listed below are T cell receptor beta chains from one sample, sequenced in a study of identical twins' blood T cells. MiXCR, run by TCRdb on the 5' RACE reads, gives a single entry per CDR3 protein. The repertoire holds 350,000 to 400,000 distinct CDR3 sequences, with 25% to 35% as singletons. The specimen was PBMCs. The receptors were sampled from a woman aged 18-55 years in good health. Each CDR3 is given with its conserved first and last residue. Fields, in order: D gene, J gene, V gene, CDR3 length, clone size, CDR3 protein, CDR3 DNA. The D gene is left open where the match is weak. Not every row has a clone size; where given, it reads once, few, many or a size class.

d_call: .
j_call: TRBJ1-5
v_call: TRBV3-1
cdr3_length: 18
clone_size: .
cdr3_aa: CASSQGLKGDPYNQPQHF
cdr3_nt: TGTGCCAGCAGCCAAGGACTCAAGGGGGACCCCTACAATCAGCCCCAGCATTTT

d_call: .
j_call: TRBJ2-1
v_call: TRBV14
cdr3_length: 14
clone_size: .
cdr3_aa: CASSQGLEYNEQFF
cdr3_nt: TGTGCCAGCAGCCAAGGACTAGAATACAATGAGCAGTTCTTC

d_call: .
j_call: TRBJ1-2
v_call: TRBV6-2/TRBV6-3
cdr3_length: 14
clone_size: .
cdr3_aa: CASSSRQVRYGYTF
cdr3_nt: TGTGCCAGCAGTTCCAGGCAGGTCCGCTATGGCTACACCTTC

d_call: .
j_call: TRBJ1-3
v_call: TRBV27
cdr3_length: 14
clone_size: .
cdr3_aa: CASSLYGTGNTIYF
cdr3_nt: TGTGCCAGCAGTCTTTACGGTACTGGAAACACCATATATTTT

d_call: TRBD1
j_call: TRBJ1-1
v_call: TRBV12-3/TRBV12-4
cdr3_length: 16
clone_size: few
cdr3_aa: CASSSPDREYGTEAFF
cdr3_nt: TGTGCCAGCAGTTCCCCCGACAGGGAGTATGGCACTGAAGCTTTCTTT

d_call: .
j_call: TRBJ1-1
v_call: TRBV20-1
cdr3_length: 15
clone_size: .
cdr3_aa: CSASRAPSEVTEAFF
cdr3_nt: TGCAGTGCTAGCCGCGCCCCCTCAGAGGTCACTGAAGCTTTCTTT

d_call: TRBD1
j_call: TRBJ2-1
v_call: TRBV7-9
cdr3_length: 14
clone_size: .
cdr3_aa: CASSLIDRENEQFF
cdr3_nt: TGTGCCAGCAGCTTAATTGACAGGGAGAATGAGCAGTTCTTC

d_call: TRBD2
j_call: TRBJ2-2
v_call: TRBV4-3
cdr3_length: 15
clone_size: .
cdr3_aa: CASSYGLAGTGELFF
cdr3_nt: TGCGCCAGCAGCTATGGTTTAGCGGGGACCGGGGAGCTGTTTTTT

d_call: .
j_call: TRBJ1-2
v_call: TRBV19
cdr3_length: 17
clone_size: few
cdr3_aa: CASSPRGGGTINYGYTF
cdr3_nt: TGTGCCAGTAGTCCGCGAGGCGGGGGCACCATTAACTATGGCTACACCTTC

d_call: .
j_call: TRBJ2-3
v_call: TRBV20-1
cdr3_length: 12
clone_size: .
cdr3_aa: CSASKSTDTQYF
cdr3_nt: TGCAGTGCTAGTAAGAGCACAGATACGCAGTATTTT